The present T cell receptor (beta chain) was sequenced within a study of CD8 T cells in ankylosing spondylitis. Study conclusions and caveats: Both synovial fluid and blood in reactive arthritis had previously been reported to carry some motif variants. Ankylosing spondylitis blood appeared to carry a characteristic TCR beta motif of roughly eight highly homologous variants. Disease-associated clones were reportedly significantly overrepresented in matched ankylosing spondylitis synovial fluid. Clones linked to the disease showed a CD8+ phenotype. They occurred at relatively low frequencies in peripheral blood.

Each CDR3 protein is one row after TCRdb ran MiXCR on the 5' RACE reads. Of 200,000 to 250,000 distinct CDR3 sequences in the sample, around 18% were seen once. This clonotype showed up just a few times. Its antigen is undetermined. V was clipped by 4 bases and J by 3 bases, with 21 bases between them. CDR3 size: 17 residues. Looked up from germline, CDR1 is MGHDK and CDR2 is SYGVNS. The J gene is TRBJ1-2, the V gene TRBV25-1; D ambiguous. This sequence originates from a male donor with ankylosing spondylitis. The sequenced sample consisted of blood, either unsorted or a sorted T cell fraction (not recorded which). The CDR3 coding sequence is TGTGCCAGCAGTGGACCCCCGAAGGGAAGATGGGACTATGGCTACACCTTC. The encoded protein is CASSGPPKGRWDYGYTF.